In its sample, the clone carrying this T cell receptor (beta chain) was seen a few times. Its antigen is not known. V was pared by 7 bases and J by 4 bases, with 9 bases of the junction left unmatched. This CDR3 has 16 amino acids. Researchers tagged individual cDNA molecules with unique molecular identifiers. TCRdb redid the calling of the 5' RACE reads with MiXCR, one entry per CDR3 protein. The table shows tens of thousands of distinct CDR3 sequences, with under 8% occurring only once. The data were obtained in a study of early T cells in non-severe SARS-CoV-2 infection. About the research overall: The input, bulk RNA from unsorted whole blood, was sequenced, and chains were unpaired.

Study-wide results and caveats: VDJdb matching favored anti-spike CD8 responses, missing private and CD4 specificities.

Sequenced: whole blood. The chain is built from TRBV12-3 or TRBV12-4 and TRBJ2-3; 12 bases align to TRBD2. This sequence originates from an adult who was a healthcare worker with PCR-confirmed SARS-CoV-2 infection or an uninfected control (not recorded which). For the CDR3, the DNA is TGTGCCAGCACCGCGACTAGCGGGAGTGGAGCAGATACGCAGTATTTT. This sequence encodes CASTATSGSGADTQYF.